A single sample is the source of the 17 T cell receptor beta chains below, sequenced in a study of technical replicates of blood from several donors (dated 2017 in TCRdb). The receptor library was made with the immunoSEQ multiplex PCR assay. Imported from immuneACCESS, the table was reduced by TCRdb to in-frame sequences with V and J called. These copies leave out some clones; in studies compared against another copy, an unresolved V gene accounts for under half, and the cause of the remainder is not known. The sample table contains tens of thousands of clones; only one count was recorded for more than 85% of them. The biggest ten clones account for about 4.6% of the sample. Sequencing was carried out using PBMCs. The receptors were sampled from a human donor in good health. Some clones in this sample may be carry-over from other donors' samples.

The V and J genes are TRBV5-4 and TRBJ2-2; TRBD1 might be the D (7 bases). The CDR3 totals 14 residues. Germline CDR1 and CDR2: SGHNT and YYREEE (reference sequence). V lost 3 bases and J 5 bases, leaving 11 bases between the germline ends. CDR3 amino acids: CASSSRGRTGELFF. The CDR3 bases are TGTGCCAGCAGCTCCAGGGGGAGGACCGGGGAGCTGTTTTTT.

J is TRBJ1-3 and V is TRBV4-3; 7 bases line up with TRBD1. Germline lookup yields CDR1 LGHNA and CDR2 YSLEER. The J segment lost 4 bases and the V segment lost 0 bases, leaving 6 bases of the junction unmatched. The CDR3 is 16 amino acids. The CDR3 DNA is TGCGCCAGCAGCCAAGAAGCACAGGGGAAAGGAAACACCATATATTTT. As protein: CASSQEAQGKGNTIYF.

V gene TRBV5-6 combines with J gene TRBJ2-7, with D unresolved. Germline CDR1 and CDR2: SGHDT and YYEEEE. V lost 4 bases and J lost 3, with 11 bases in between. The CDR3 has 13 amino acids. DNA of the CDR3: TGTGCCAGCAGCCAGCGACCTGACTACGAGCAGTACTTC. Protein product: CASSQRPDYEQYF.

The chain couples TRBV6-5 to TRBJ1-2; weak D call: TRBD1 (5 bases). This CDR3 is 14 amino acids long. Trimming removed 5 bases from V and 8 bases from J, with 18 bases in between. From germline, CDR1 is MNHEY and CDR2 SVGAGI. The CDR3 is CASSPGQGDSGYTF. The DNA of the CDR3 is TGTGCCAGCAGTCCTGGACAAGGGGACTCCGGCTACACCTTC.

This chain connects TRBV21-1 to TRBJ2-7; the table's D gene call, TRBD2, was not cross checked with the DNA. TRBV21-1 is labeled a pseudogene. The CDR3 runs 14 residues. The DNA of the CDR3 is TGTGCCAGCCGCTTACTAGCGCTTTTCTACGAGCAGTACTTC. This encodes CASRLLALFYEQYF.

The CDR3 bases are TGTGCCAGCAGCTTTGGAGGGAACGAGCAGTACTTC. Translating gives CASSFGGNEQYF. The genes are TRBV5-4 and TRBJ2-7; possibly TRBD2 for D (6 bases). Germline V lookup: CDR1 SGHNT, CDR2 YYREEE (reference sequence). The CDR3 covers 12 residues. Deletions cut 2 bases from V and 5 bases from J, with 8 bases between.

The chain couples TRBV9 to TRBJ2-5; D possibly corresponds to TRBD1 (5 bases). Trimming left V 0 bases short and J 5 bases short, with 11 bases between. This CDR3 spans 14 amino acids. CDR1 is SGDLS, CDR2 YYNGEE, per germline. In DNA form, the CDR3 reads TGTGCCAGCAGCGTAGGCCCAGGGTTGGAGACCCAGTACTTC. Its translation is CASSVGPGLETQYF.

The rearrangement uses TRBV9 and TRBJ2-7; a possible D gene is TRBD1 (8 bases). V lost 4 bases and J lost 2, with 13 bases in between. The CDR3 is 14 amino acids. Germline V lookup: CDR1 SGDLS, CDR2 YYNGEE. The CDR3, as DNA: TGTGCCAGCAGCCGGGGGGACAGGACCTACGAGCAGTACTTC. Encoded protein: CASSRGDRTYEQYF.

The V call is TRBV18, the J call TRBJ1-3, with D possibly matching TRBD1 (6 bases). Germline assignment: CDR1 KGHSH and CDR2 LQKENI. The CDR3 runs to 15 residues. V gave up 5 bases and J gave up 0 bases, with 11 bases separating them. The CDR3 protein is CASSAGQFSGNTIYF. The CDR3 DNA is TGTGCCAGCTCAGCCGGACAGTTCTCTGGAAACACCATATATTTT.

CDR3 loop: CASSLNAGTMNTEAFF. The CDR3 region has the DNA TGTGCCAGCAGCTTAAATGCAGGTACCATGAACACTGAAGCTTTCTTT. The chain combines TRBV7-6 with TRBJ1-1; D not certain. Trimming took off 2 bases at V and 0 bases at J, with 13 bases between the two ends. The CDR3 is 16 residues long. The V gene's germline CDR1 is SGHVS and CDR2 FNYEAQ.

The chain employs TRBV7-9 and TRBJ1-1; 8 nucleotides align to TRBD1. CDR3 length: 12 amino acids. Germline V CDR1 and CDR2: SEHNR, FQNEAQ (reference sequence). Trimming cost V 5 bases and J 10 bases; bases outside gene matches: 6. The CDR3 nucleotides are TGTGCCAGCAGCGAAGGACAGGGTCCAGCTTTCTTT. Translation: CASSEGQGPAFF.

DNA for the CDR3: TGTGCCAGCAGCCTGGGACTACCGACCTACGAGCAGTACTTC. Translation: CASSLGLPTYEQYF. The genes are TRBV7-2 and TRBJ2-7, with 7 bases identical to TRBD2. Per germline, CDR1 SGHTA and CDR2 FQGNSA. The CDR3 has 14 amino acids. Unmatched junction bases numbered 6, after V lost 5 bases and J lost 2 bases.

The rearrangement links TRBV27 to TRBJ2-5, with D perhaps matching TRBD2 (6 bases). CDR1 is MNHEY, CDR2 SMNVEV, per germline (reference sequence). This CDR3 spans 16 amino acids. The V gene lost 1 base and the J gene lost 5 bases, with 17 bases spanning the gap. The CDR3 protein is CASSLWEVGRGETQYF. Here the CDR3 DNA reads TGTGCCAGCAGTTTATGGGAGGTGGGGCGCGGGGAGACCCAGTACTTC.

The chain uses TRBV30 and TRBJ2-3, with TRBD2 identical over 13 bases. The CDR3 consists of 15 residues. Germline CDR1 is GTSNPN and CDR2 is SVGIG (reference sequence). Germline trimming cut 4 bases from V and 0 bases from J; bases unmatched to any gene: 1. The CDR3 bases are TGTGCCTGGACGGGACTAGCGGGGAGCACAGATACGCAGTATTTT. Encoded protein: CAWTGLAGSTDTQYF.

The chain couples TRBV19 to TRBJ1-1, with 7 bases identical to TRBD1. V trimming: 10 bases; J trimming: 1 base; junction bases outside the gene matches: 6. From germline, CDR1 is LNHDA and CDR2 SQIVND (reference sequence). The CDR3 extends over 13 amino acids. CDR3 coding DNA: TGTGCCACAGGGGACAGATCGAACACTGAAGCTTTCTTT. It yields the protein CATGDRSNTEAFF.

This clone appeared once. The chain recombines TRBV7-2 with TRBJ2-3, with TRBD2 matching over 8 bases. V was pared by 6 bases and J by 2 bases, with 4 bases of the junction left unmatched. There are 14 residues in the CDR3. CDR1 is SGHTA, CDR2 FQGNSA, per germline. The CDR3 loop reads CASRPTSDTDTQYF. The CDR3 DNA reads TGTGCCAGCAGACCGACTAGCGACACAGATACGCAGTATTTT.

The chain joins TRBV27 to TRBJ2-2, with a tentative D call TRBD2 (5 bases). Between the trimmed V and J ends, which lost 4 bases and 3 bases, there was a span of 15 bases. This CDR3 is 16 amino acids long. The germline CDR1 and CDR2 sequences are MNHEY and SMNVEV (reference sequence). CDR3 in DNA: TGTGCCAGCAGTTCCGGACTGGATCGGGACACCGGGGAGCTGTTTTTT. Translating it yields CASSSGLDRDTGELFF.